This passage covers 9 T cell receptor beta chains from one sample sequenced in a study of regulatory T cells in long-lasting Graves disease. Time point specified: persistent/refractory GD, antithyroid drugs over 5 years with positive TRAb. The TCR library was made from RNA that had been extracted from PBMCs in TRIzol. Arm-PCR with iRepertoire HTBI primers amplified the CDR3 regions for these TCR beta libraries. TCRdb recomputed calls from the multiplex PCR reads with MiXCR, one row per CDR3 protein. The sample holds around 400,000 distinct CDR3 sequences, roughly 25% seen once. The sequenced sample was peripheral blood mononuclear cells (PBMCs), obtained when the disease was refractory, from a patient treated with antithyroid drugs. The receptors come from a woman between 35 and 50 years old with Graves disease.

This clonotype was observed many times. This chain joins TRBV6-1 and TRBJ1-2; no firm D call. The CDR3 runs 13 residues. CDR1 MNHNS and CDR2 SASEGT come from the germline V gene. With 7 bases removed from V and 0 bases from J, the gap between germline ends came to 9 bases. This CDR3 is CASTKISNYGYTF. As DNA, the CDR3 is TGTGCCAGCACTAAAATCTCTAACTATGGCTACACCTTC.

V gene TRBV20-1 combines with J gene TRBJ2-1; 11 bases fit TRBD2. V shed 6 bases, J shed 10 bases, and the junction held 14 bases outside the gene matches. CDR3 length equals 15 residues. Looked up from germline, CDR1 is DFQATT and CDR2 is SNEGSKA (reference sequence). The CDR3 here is CSALGTSGLSGEQFF. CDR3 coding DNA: TGCAGTGCACTAGGGACTAGCGGACTTTCTGGGGAGCAGTTCTTC.

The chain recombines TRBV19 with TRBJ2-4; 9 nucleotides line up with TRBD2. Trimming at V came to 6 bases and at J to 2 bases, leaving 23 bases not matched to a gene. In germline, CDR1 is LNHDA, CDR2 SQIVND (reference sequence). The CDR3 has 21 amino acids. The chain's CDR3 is CASSPEGAGGRARGSKNIQYF. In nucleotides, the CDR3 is TGTGCCAGTAGCCCAGAGGGGGCCGGCGGGAGGGCGAGGGGGTCCAAAAACATTCAGTACTTC. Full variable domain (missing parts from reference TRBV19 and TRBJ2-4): DGGITQSPKYLFRKEGQNVTLSCEQNLNHDAMYWYRQDPGQGLRLIYYSQIVNDFQKGDIAEGYSVSREKKESFPLTVTSAQKNPTAFYLCASSPEGAGGRARGSKNIQYFGAGTRLSVL.

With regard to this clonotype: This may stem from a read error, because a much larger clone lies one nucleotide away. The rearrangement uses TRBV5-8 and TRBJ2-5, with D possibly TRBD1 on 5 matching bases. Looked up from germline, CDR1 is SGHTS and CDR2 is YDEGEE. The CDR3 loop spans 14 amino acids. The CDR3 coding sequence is TGTGCCAGCAGCTTCACAGGAATGGCAGAGACCCAGCACTTC. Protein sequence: CASSFTGMAETQHF.

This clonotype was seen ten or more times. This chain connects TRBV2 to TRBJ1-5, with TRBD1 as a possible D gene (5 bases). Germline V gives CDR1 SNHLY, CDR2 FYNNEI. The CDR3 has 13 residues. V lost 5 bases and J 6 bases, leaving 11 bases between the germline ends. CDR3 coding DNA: TGTGCCAGCAGTAGGGGAGGGATTCAGCCCCAGCATTTT. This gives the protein CASSRGGIQPQHF.

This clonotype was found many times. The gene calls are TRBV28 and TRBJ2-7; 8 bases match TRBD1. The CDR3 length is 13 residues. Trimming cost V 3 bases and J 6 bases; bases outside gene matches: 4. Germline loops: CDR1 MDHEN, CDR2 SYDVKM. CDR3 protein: CASSFDRGSEQYF. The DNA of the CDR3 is TGTGCCAGCAGTTTCGACAGGGGTAGCGAGCAGTACTTC.

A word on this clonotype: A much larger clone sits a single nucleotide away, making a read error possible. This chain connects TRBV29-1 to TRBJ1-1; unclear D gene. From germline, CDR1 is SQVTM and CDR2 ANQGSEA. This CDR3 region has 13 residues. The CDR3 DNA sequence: TGCAGCGTTGAAGTAGGGTCGAACACTGAAGCTTCCTTT. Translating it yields CSVEVGSNTEASF.

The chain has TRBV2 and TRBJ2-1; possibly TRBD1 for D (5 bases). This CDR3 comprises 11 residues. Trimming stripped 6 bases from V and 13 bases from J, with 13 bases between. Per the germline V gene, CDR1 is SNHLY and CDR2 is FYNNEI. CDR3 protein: CASREKTAQFF. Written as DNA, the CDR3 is TGTGCCAGCAGAGAGAAGACAGCCCAGTTCTTC.

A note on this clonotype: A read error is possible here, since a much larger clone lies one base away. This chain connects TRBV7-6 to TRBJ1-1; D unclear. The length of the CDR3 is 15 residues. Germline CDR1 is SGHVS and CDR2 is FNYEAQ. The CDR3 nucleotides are TGTGTCAGCAGCGCCAGACCGGTTGGTTACACTGAAGCTTTCTTT. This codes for CVSSARPVGYTEAFF.